These 6 T cell receptor beta chains came from one sample sequenced in a study of long-term antiretroviral therapy in people with HIV. Survey level was the resolution at which the v3.0 immunoSEQ assay ran. Here immunoSEQ multiplex PCR was the method, and the copy in TCRdb shows in-frame clones only, minus some. The repertoire consists of under 25,000 clones, with around 82% occurring once and the leading ten covering around 4.8%. The specimen was unsorted PBMCs, collected 0.5 years after starting antiretroviral therapy. The receptors derive from a woman in her 40s with HIV.

This rearrangement joins TRBV19 to TRBJ2-7, with 7 bases identical to TRBD1. There are 15 residues in the CDR3. The germline V gene encodes CDR1 LNHDA and CDR2 SQIVND (reference sequence). With V trimmed by 0 bases and J by 3 bases, 5 bases remained unmatched. CDR3 DNA sequence: TGTGCCAGTAGTATAGACGGGCAGGGGGTCTACGAGCAGTACTTC. Protein product: CASSIDGQGVYEQYF. Based on the CDR3 plus reference TRBV19 and TRBJ2-7, the full variable domain is DGGITQSPKYLFRKEGQNVTLSCEQNLNHDAMYWYRQDPGQGLRLIYYSQIVNDFQKGDIAEGYSVSREKKESFPLTVTSAQKNPTAFYLCASSIDGQGVYEQYFGPGTRLTVT.

The CDR3 spells CASSQIPRAGREYF. The CDR3 nucleotides are TGCGCCAGCAGCCAAATCCCCCGAGCGGGCAGGGAGTATTTT. This sequence joins TRBV4-1 and TRBJ2-3; TRBD2 is a possible D gene (6 bases). Germline CDR1 is MGHRA and CDR2 is YSYEKL. There are 14 residues in the CDR3. V shed 2 bases and J shed 13 bases, with 19 bases lying between them.

The genes are TRBV30 and TRBJ1-1; D unclear. The CDR3 length is 12 residues. Trimming took 1 base from V and 5 from J, leaving 8 bases between them. Germline CDR1 GTSNPN, CDR2 SVGIG (reference sequence). Here the CDR3 reads CAWSGLTTEAFF. DNA for the CDR3: TGTGCCTGGAGTGGGTTGACAACTGAAGCTTTCTTT.

The V call is TRBV30, the J call TRBJ1-4; no clear D gene. The CDR3 is 12 residues long. Trimming shortened V by 6 bases and J by 7 bases, and 12 bases separated the two germline ends. Germline CDR1 is GTSNPN and CDR2 is SVGIG (reference sequence). The DNA of the CDR3 is TGTGCCTGCGGGAGCGCTTCTGAAAAACTGTTTTTT. Translated, it gives CACGSASEKLFF.

A few counts support this clone. The chain carries TRBV7-6 and TRBJ2-7; D perhaps matches TRBD2 (5 bases). Germline CDR1 reads SGHVS; CDR2 reads FNYEAQ. The CDR3 has 14 amino acids. With 5 bases removed from V and 5 bases from J, the gap between germline ends came to 16 bases. CDR3 sequence: CASSRGSGSHEQYF. CDR3 nucleotide sequence: TGTGCCAGCAGCCGAGGGTCCGGGTCCCACGAGCAGTACTTC.

J is TRBJ2-7 and V is TRBV5-4, with D maybe TRBD1 (6 bases). V lost 4 bases, J lost 3 bases, and 17 bases lay in between. CDR1 is SGHNT and CDR2 is YYREEE in the germline V gene (reference sequence). This CDR3 is 15 amino acids long. CDR3 amino acids: CASSKGDTGRYEQYF. CDR3 nucleotide sequence: TGTGCCAGCAGCAAAGGGGACACAGGGCGCTACGAGCAGTACTTC.